The 5 T cell receptor beta chains reported below all come from one sample, sequenced in a study of cytomegalovirus exposure and HLA in healthy donors. Amplification used 60 Vbeta primers and 13 Jbeta primers. Assay: immunoSEQ multiplex PCR; the TCRdb copy retains only in-frame clones and omits some. The ten most abundant clones cover less than 4.5% of a sample with some 120,000 clones. Material for sequencing was PBMCs. All receptors come from a man aged 25 to 40 in good health and CMV-seronegative.

The genes are TRBV5-4 and TRBJ2-3; 8 bases agree with TRBD2. CDR1 is SGHNT and CDR2 is YYREEE in the germline V gene (reference sequence). V shed 3 bases and J 2 bases; nucleotides not matched to a gene: 8. The CDR3 runs to 16 residues. CDR3 sequence (DNA): TGTGCCAGCAGCTCCTTCGGCGGGGGGCCCACAGATACGCAGTATTTT. This gives the protein CASSSFGGGPTDTQYF.

The chain couples TRBV7-7 to TRBJ2-5; D is uncertain. The CDR3 has 13 amino acids. The V and J ends lost 5 bases and 5 bases respectively, with 12 bases between them. Germline V gene sequence: CDR1 SSHAT, CDR2 FNYEAQ (reference sequence). CDR3 sequence reads: CASSQDVAETQYF. As DNA, the CDR3 is TGTGCCAGCAGCCAGGATGTTGCGGAGACCCAGTACTTC.

The J gene is TRBJ1-1, the V gene TRBV2; D remains unclear. The germline gives CDR1 SNHLY, CDR2 FYNNEI. V was clipped by 2 bases and J by 1 base, with 5 bases between them. This CDR3 is 13 amino acids long. CDR3 sequence reads: CASSEWPNTEAFF. DNA for the CDR3: TGTGCCAGCAGTGAATGGCCGAACACTGAAGCTTTCTTT.

The chain uses TRBV7-9 and TRBJ2-5; D is undetermined. V lost 6 bases and J 0 bases, leaving 8 bases between the germline ends. The CDR3 has 13 amino acids. Germline CDR1 SEHNR, CDR2 FQNEAQ (reference sequence). CDR3 nucleotides: TGTGCCAGCAGGCGCGGTGACCAAGAGACCCAGTACTTC. Amino acids: CASRRGDQETQYF.

The genes are TRBV5-1 and TRBJ1-2; D might be TRBD1 (5 bases). Germline loops: CDR1 SGHRS, CDR2 YFSETQ. The CDR3 runs 14 residues. Between the trimmed V and J ends, which lost 0 bases and 7 bases, there was a span of 13 bases. CDR3 sequence: CASSLDQGLSGYTF. As DNA, the CDR3 is TGCGCCAGCAGCTTGGACCAGGGTCTTAGTGGCTACACCTTC.